This T cell receptor beta chain was retrieved from a study of shared clonotypes between healthy human individuals. Study overall: Plates per donor: three CD4 naive, three CD4 memory, two CD8 naive, one CD8 memory.

Healthy and HIV-negative, the adult donors had no recent acute infections or vaccinations. This clone has a handful of counts. As yet, its antigen is unknown. V lost 2 bases, J lost 4 bases, and 23 bases lay in between. The CDR3 runs 17 residues. The germline gives CDR1 GTSNPN, CDR2 SVGIG (reference sequence). Study results and limitations: Rarefaction showed sorted-subset sequencing was incomplete despite large depth. Clonotype sharing among donors was expected to depend on sequencing depth.

Sequencing used immunoSEQ multiplex PCR; TCRdb keeps in-frame clones, though not all of them. The table lists nearly 750,000 clones, roughly two thirds of them singletons. The rearrangement links TRBV30 to TRBJ1-1, with D tentatively TRBD1 (5 bases). This TCR was sampled from a woman younger than 45 in good health. The sequenced sample consisted of memory CD4+ T cells sorted from blood. Stated subset: CD45RA-negative fraction. The CDR3 DNA sequence: TGTGCCTGGAGTTCACCTTATCGGGGGGAATATGGCACTGAAGCTTTCTTT. Translation gives CAWSSPYRGEYGTEAFF.